The 16 T cell receptor beta chains below were found in one sample sequenced in a study of blood T cell repertoires in COVID-19. Repertoires were generated with immunoSEQ multiplex PCR, while TCRdb's copy carries only in-frame clones and drops some. The data show approximately 260,000 clones, over 80% seen once. The sequenced sample was peripheral blood. Receptors were obtained from a woman in her thirties or forties with acute or convalescent COVID-19.

V and J are TRBV5-1 and TRBJ2-1; D gene uncertain. Germline lookup yields CDR1 SGHRS and CDR2 YFSETQ. With 0 bases removed from V and 10 bases from J, the gap between germline ends came to 14 bases. This CDR3 has 14 residues. CDR3 residues: CASSLGSIQNEQFF. The CDR3 region has the DNA TGCGCCAGCAGCTTGGGTTCCATCCAGAACGAGCAGTTCTTC.

The chain joins TRBV7-3 to TRBJ2-1, with D perhaps matching TRBD1 (6 bases). Germline lookup yields CDR1 SGHTA and CDR2 FQGTGA. The CDR3 has 15 residues. The germline V and J ends were trimmed by 2 bases and 7 bases, with 15 bases remaining between them. The CDR3: CASSLFMGAVNEQFF. CDR3 sequence (DNA): TGTGCCAGCAGCTTATTTATGGGGGCGGTAAATGAGCAGTTCTTC.

This clone is a singleton in its sample. The V and J genes are TRBV3-1 (or the pseudogene TRBV3-2) and TRBJ1-1; D possibly corresponds to TRBD1 (6 bases). The V end was cut by 1 base, the J end by 4 bases, with 10 bases between. Germline V gives CDR1 LGHDT, CDR2 YNNKEL (reference sequence). The CDR3 spans 14 residues. The CDR3 is CASSQGTGTTEAFF. DNA for the CDR3: TGTGCCAGCAGCCAAGGAACAGGGACCACTGAAGCTTTCTTT.

This chain uses TRBV5-4 with TRBJ2-6; D remains ambiguous. Per the germline V gene, CDR1 is SGHNT and CDR2 is YYREEE (reference sequence). This CDR3 region has 15 residues. The ends were cut back, 0 bases at V and 2 bases at J, with 6 bases in the middle. CDR3 loop: CASSLAAAGANVLTF. The CDR3 region has the DNA TGTGCCAGCAGCTTGGCCGCAGCTGGGGCCAACGTCCTGACTTTC.

The V call is TRBV7-7, the J call TRBJ1-3; 10 bases line up with TRBD1. This CDR3 is 20 amino acids long. Trimming took 2 bases from V and 4 from J; bases not matched to a gene: 17. In germline, CDR1 is SSHAT, CDR2 FNYEAQ (reference sequence). The CDR3 protein is CASSLPERDRGIVIGNTIYF. The CDR3 bases are TGTGCCAGCAGCTTACCGGAACGGGACAGGGGAATAGTCATCGGAAACACCATATATTTT. Variable domain in full (rest from reference TRBV7-7 and TRBJ1-3): GAGVSQSPRYKVTKRGQDVTLRCDPISSHATLYWYQQALGQGPEFLTYFNYEAQPDKSGLPSDRFSAERPEGSISTLTIQRTEQRDSAMYRCASSLPERDRGIVIGNTIYFGEGSWLTVV.

This clone was seen only once. The gene calls are TRBV9 and TRBJ2-6; unclear D gene. Germline V gene lookup returns CDR1 SGDLS and CDR2 YYNGEE. The CDR3 has 15 amino acids. Between the trimmed V and J ends, which lost 0 bases and 0 bases, there was a span of 4 bases. The CDR3 reads CASSVGHSGANVLTF. CDR3 in DNA: TGTGCCAGCAGCGTAGGTCACTCTGGGGCCAACGTCCTGACTTTC.

The rearrangement uses TRBV6-5 and TRBJ1-2; 11 bases line up with TRBD1. Germline values: CDR1 MNHEY, CDR2 SVGAGI. With 7 bases clipped from V and 8 bases from J, the junction kept 6 bases outside the gene matches. This CDR3 has 13 residues. Here the CDR3 reads CASTSGTGGGYTF. The DNA of the CDR3 is TGTGCCAGCACCTCCGGGACAGGGGGGGGCTACACCTTC.

This chain uses TRBV4-1 with TRBJ1-2; D may be TRBD1 (5 bases). Trimming took off 0 bases at V and 7 bases at J, with 9 bases between the two ends. There are 13 residues in the CDR3. Per the germline V gene, CDR1 is MGHRA and CDR2 is YSYEKL. CDR3 bases: TGCGCCAGCAGCCAAGATCAGGGTGCTGGCTACACCTTC. It translates to CASSQDQGAGYTF.

The CDR3 nucleotides are TGTGCCAGCAGTCGGGACAGCGCGAACACCGGGGAGCTGTTTTTT. This translates into CASSRDSANTGELFF. The rearrangement joins TRBV27 to TRBJ2-2, with TRBD1 matching over 7 bases. J was trimmed by 0 bases and V by 5 bases; bases with no gene match: 3. The CDR3 consists of 15 residues. CDR1 and CDR2 (germline): MNHEY, SMNVEV (reference sequence).

V and J are TRBV30 and TRBJ1-2; a possible D gene is TRBD1 (5 bases). This CDR3 spans 13 amino acids. V lost 0 bases to trimming and J lost 7 bases, with 12 bases between them. The germline gives CDR1 GTSNPN, CDR2 SVGIG (reference sequence). The CDR3, as DNA: TGTGCCTGGAGTGTGCGTCAGGGTGTTGGCTACACCTTC. Protein: CAWSVRQGVGYTF.

The chain uses TRBV6-5 and TRBJ1-1; 7 positions match TRBD1. Trimming removed 5 bases from V and 5 bases from J; junction bases left unmatched: 2. The germline V gene has CDR1 MNHEY and CDR2 SVGAGI. The CDR3 totals 12 residues. CDR3 in amino acids: CASSPTGTEAFF. The CDR3 nucleotides are TGTGCCAGCAGTCCGACAGGGACTGAAGCTTTCTTT.

This clone has just one count. The rearrangement links TRBV5-8 to TRBJ1-4; the match to TRBD1 covers 9 bases. The V segment lost 2 bases and the J segment 2 bases; nucleotides outside the gene matches: 4. In germline, CDR1 is SGHTS, CDR2 YDEGEE. The CDR3 length is 16 residues. CDR3 amino acids: CASSFRQGVTNEKLFF. As DNA, the CDR3 is TGTGCCAGCAGCTTTCGACAGGGGGTGACTAATGAAAAACTGTTTTTT.

V and J are TRBV24-1 and TRBJ1-2; 7 bases agree with TRBD1. The CDR3 runs 17 residues. The V gene's germline CDR1 is KGHDR and CDR2 SFDVKD. The V and J ends lost 6 bases and 8 bases, in that order; junction bases with no gene match: 20. CDR3: CATSFEETGWFWGGYTF. CDR3 coding DNA: TGTGCCACCAGTTTCGAGGAGACAGGGTGGTTTTGGGGAGGCTACACCTTC.

This clone was detected only a few times. The J gene is TRBJ2-2, the V gene TRBV25-1; possible D gene TRBD1, 5 bases. The CDR3 is 15 amino acids. In germline, CDR1 is MGHDK, CDR2 SYGVNS. Trimming removed 5 bases at V and 7 bases at J, with 17 bases between. This CDR3 reads CASSPSRESHGELFF. DNA for the CDR3: TGTGCCAGCAGTCCCAGCAGGGAATCCCACGGGGAGCTGTTTTTT.

The chain links TRBV18 to TRBJ2-3, with 7 bases identical to TRBD1. CDR3 length equals 16 residues. Germline V CDR1 and CDR2: KGHSH, LQKENI. Trimming removed 6 bases from V and 2 bases from J; junction bases left unmatched: 11. CDR3: CASSPTGTVPTDTQYF. Written as DNA, the CDR3 is TGTGCCAGCTCTCCAACGGGGACAGTTCCCACAGATACGCAGTATTTT.

The chain uses TRBV7-9 and TRBJ2-5; 7 nucleotides match TRBD2. The germline V gene has CDR1 SEHNR and CDR2 FQNEAQ (reference sequence). The CDR3 length is 12 residues. After removal of 10 bases from V and 5 bases from J, the junction contained 7 bases not matched to a gene. The CDR3 DNA sequence: TGTGCCATCGCCCGGGGGGACGAGACCCAGTACTTC. Residues: CAIARGDETQYF.